This entry lists 11 T cell receptor beta chains sequenced from one sample in a study of shared clonotypes between healthy human individuals. Sequencing used immunoSEQ multiplex PCR; TCRdb keeps in-frame clones, though not all of them. The profile shows over a million clones, about 75% of them singletons. Sequenced material: memory CD4+ T cells sorted from blood. Subset meaning: CD45RA-negative fraction. Receptors were obtained from a man between 18 and 29 years old in good health.

The gene calls are TRBV2 and TRBJ2-7; D might be TRBD1 or TRBD2, each matching 5 bases. Germline values: CDR1 SNHLY, CDR2 FYNNEI. The V and J ends lost 7 bases and 7 bases respectively, with 20 bases between them. CDR3 length equals 14 residues. The CDR3 here is CASTAQGSGGEQYF. CDR3 nucleotide sequence: TGTGCCAGCACCGCCCAGGGTTCGGGCGGGGAGCAGTACTTC.

The chain combines TRBV5-1 with TRBJ2-1; 7 nucleotides line up with TRBD2. The CDR3 is 16 residues long. Germline V lookup: CDR1 SGHRS, CDR2 YFSETQ. V lost 0 bases to trimming and J lost 2 bases; unmatched junction nucleotides: 5. CDR3 loop: CASSLGVAGAYNEQFF. CDR3 nucleotides: TGCGCCAGCAGCTTGGGCGTCGCGGGGGCCTACAATGAGCAGTTCTTC.

The chain joins TRBV11-2 to TRBJ1-5; tentatively, D is TRBD1 (5 bases). Trimming removed 5 bases at V and 1 base at J, with 12 bases between. This CDR3 spans 15 amino acids. In germline, CDR1 is SGHAT, CDR2 FQNNGV. CDR3 DNA sequence: TGTGCCAGCAGCCGCCAACGGGGGAGCAATCAGCCCCAGCATTTT. The encoded protein is CASSRQRGSNQPQHF.

This clone turned up a few times. The chain couples TRBV5-1 to TRBJ1-4; 9 bases match TRBD1. V shed 7 bases and J 5 bases; nucleotides not matched to a gene: 9. The CDR3 extends over 15 amino acids. Germline CDR1 SGHRS, CDR2 YFSETQ. CDR3 residues: CASGKTGTGNEKLFF. Here the CDR3 DNA reads TGCGCCAGCGGAAAAACCGGGACAGGGAATGAAAAACTGTTTTTT.

V usage is TRBV27 and J usage is TRBJ2-5; the D is unclear. Germline V gene data show CDR1 as MNHEY and CDR2 as SMNVEV (reference sequence). The CDR3 is made up of 18 amino acids. V lost 3 bases, J lost 4 bases, and 24 bases lay in between. The CDR3 is CASSFWSGQAASRETQYF. Written as DNA, the CDR3 is TGTGCCAGCAGTTTTTGGTCCGGGCAGGCAGCGAGTCGAGAGACCCAGTACTTC.

This clone was observed a few times. A much larger clonotype is one base distant, so this may be a read error. This same CDR3 is encoded by further DNA sequences in the sample. This chain uses TRBV30 with TRBJ1-2; D is unresolved. The germline V gene has CDR1 GTSNPN and CDR2 SVGIG (reference sequence). The V end was cut by 0 bases, the J end by 3 bases, with 5 bases between. This CDR3 has 12 amino acids. CDR3 DNA: TGTGCCTGGAGTGTAACGGACTATGGCTACACCTTC. It specifies CAWSVTDYGYTF.

The genes are TRBV18 and TRBJ1-2; weak D call: TRBD1 (6 bases). The CDR3 is 14 amino acids. Germline V gives CDR1 KGHSH, CDR2 LQKENI. V gave up 4 bases and J gave up 6 bases, with 15 bases separating them. CDR3: CASSLPPGAHGYTF. The DNA for the CDR3 is TGTGCCAGCTCACTCCCCCCGGGGGCCCATGGCTACACCTTC.

The chain recombines TRBV27 with TRBJ2-7; 7 bases agree with TRBD1. The V and J ends lost 6 bases and 5 bases, in that order; junction bases with no gene match: 7. The CDR3 length is 13 residues. The V gene's germline CDR1 is MNHEY and CDR2 SMNVEV (reference sequence). In DNA form, the CDR3 reads TGTGCCAGCAGGTATCAGGGGGAACACGAGCAGTACTTC. It encodes CASRYQGEHEQYF.

This chain links TRBV11-2 with TRBJ2-1; possibly TRBD1 for D (5 bases). This CDR3 spans 14 amino acids. V shed 1 base and J shed 9 bases, with 13 bases lying between them. CDR1 is SGHAT, CDR2 FQNNGV, per germline. The CDR3 DNA follows: TGTGCCAGCAGCTTAGGCAGTACCCAGGGTGAGCAGTTCTTC. It translates to CASSLGSTQGEQFF.

The chain uses TRBV4-1 and TRBJ1-6; TRBD1 aligns across 7 bases. With 5 bases clipped from V and 7 bases from J, the junction kept 11 bases outside the gene matches. The V gene's germline CDR1 is MGHRA and CDR2 YSYEKL. The length of the CDR3 is 16 residues. This CDR3 is CASSDQGGTPNSPLHF. CDR3 bases: TGCGCCAGCAGCGATCAGGGGGGAACACCCAATTCACCCCTCCACTTT.

J is TRBJ2-1 and V is TRBV4-3; D is uncertain. The V gene's germline CDR1 is LGHNA and CDR2 YSLEER. V was shortened by 0 bases and J by 2 bases, with 8 bases between the two germline ends. This CDR3 has 15 residues. The CDR3 DNA sequence: TGCGCCAGCAGCCAAGAAGGGCAGACCTACAATGAGCAGTTCTTC. Translating gives CASSQEGQTYNEQFF.